Listed here is a single TCR beta chain. The sample is drawn from a study of blood T cell repertoires in COVID-19. The wider study: Acute-phase and convalescent COVID-19 samples originated in the United States, Italy and Spain.

The CDR3 has 12 amino acids. Per the germline V gene, CDR1 is LGHDT and CDR2 is YNNKEL (reference sequence). The ends were cut back, 3 bases at V and 6 bases at J, with 9 bases in the middle. The assay was immunoSEQ multiplex PCR, and TCRdb's table has in-frame clones only and misses some. The repertoire holds about 190,000 clones, with around 82% as singletons. This sequence joins TRBV3-1 (or the pseudogene TRBV3-2) and TRBJ2-7; maybe TRBD2 (6 bases). The receptor's source is an elderly woman with active or convalescent COVID-19. The material sequenced was peripheral blood. CDR3 DNA: TGTGCCAGCAGCCACTGGGGAGGCGAGCAGTACTTC. Amino acids: CASSHWGGEQYF.